This T cell receptor beta chain was identified in a study of cytomegalovirus exposure and HLA in healthy donors. Study-wide context: Sequencing of roughly 180 million T cells in an earlier analysis found under 120 million unique TCR beta sequences.

The PCR had 60 Vbeta and 13 Jbeta primers. Sequencing used immunoSEQ multiplex PCR; TCRdb keeps in-frame clones, though not all of them. The sample holds about 100,000 clones, more than 70% seen once. In germline, CDR1 is SGHVS, CDR2 FQNEAQ. CDR3 size: 14 residues. Trimming took 5 bases from V and 2 from J, leaving 12 bases between them. This clonotype was obtained from a woman between 40 and 50 years old in good health and CMV-seronegative. The chain links TRBV7-8 to TRBJ2-5; tentatively, D is TRBD1 (6 bases). Source material: PBMCs. This CDR3 reads CASSPTGYQETQYF. The CDR3 DNA is TGTGCCAGCAGCCCGACAGGATATCAAGAGACCCAGTACTTC.